Listed below are T cell receptor beta chains from one sample, sequenced in a study of CD8 T cells in ankylosing spondylitis. TCRdb reprocessed the 5' RACE reads via MiXCR and lists one record per CDR3 protein. The sample holds about 69,000 distinct CDR3 sequences, about 5% seen once. The sample taken for sequencing was blood, either unsorted or a sorted T cell fraction (not recorded which). The receptors were sampled from a male donor with ankylosing spondylitis or in good health (not recorded which). Both conserved end residues are trimmed from each CDR3.

TRBJ2-7	TRBV5-1	ASSPLENYEQY
TRBJ2-2	TRBV7-9	ASSFTGGNTGELF
TRBJ2-3	TRBV28	ASSLVGAIDTQY
TRBJ2-1	TRBV6-5	ASSALAGDNEQF
TRBJ1-5	TRBV20-1	SARGGGGASMSNQPQH
TRBJ2-6	TRBV12-3/TRBV12-4	ASSLALKTGRISGANVLT
TRBJ2-1	TRBV4-3	ASSQDPIAGDIYNEQF
TRBJ2-7	TRBV7-9	ASSLGYGQGVSYEQY
TRBJ2-5	TRBV10-3	AISATPTGHFGLRY
TRBJ1-1	TRBV3-1	ASSDSATIEAF
TRBJ1-5	TRBV10-3	AISDYSDQPQH
TRBJ2-1	TRBV12-3/TRBV12-4	ASTLVSGGSNEQF
TRBJ1-2	TRBV14	ASSQDLVLKYGYT
TRBJ1-2	TRBV7-2	ASSLGGQGTSHGHT
TRBJ2-7	TRBV4-1	ASSQDSWPQGESSSYEQY
TRBJ2-1	TRBV9	ASSAGGGSYNEQF
TRBJ2-7	TRBV27	ASSQGNSGYEQY
TRBJ2-2	TRBV3-1	ASSQRRGNTGELF
TRBJ2-1	TRBV12-3/TRBV12-4	ASSLGQGPYNEQF
TRBJ1-1	TRBV7-6	ASSSSLNTEAF
TRBJ1-1	TRBV19	ASSLPKNTEAF
TRBJ1-1	TRBV3-1	ASSQDTAAF
TRBJ1-6	TRBV28	ASRGGSKGSPLH
TRBJ2-1	TRBV12-3/TRBV12-4	ASSAGTSVGGEQF
TRBJ1-3	TRBV20-1	SAVLGDSSGNTIY
TRBJ2-3	TRBV12-3/TRBV12-4	ASSFGSSSDTQY
TRBJ1-5	TRBV6-2/TRBV6-3	ASSYGGRGQEPQH
TRBJ1-5	TRBV27	ASSLSGGNQPQH
TRBJ2-4	TRBV27	ASSTWGEDIQY
TRBJ2-5	TRBV9	ASSVGLRGSLSEETQY
TRBJ1-2	TRBV28	ASSLRDRAGGYT